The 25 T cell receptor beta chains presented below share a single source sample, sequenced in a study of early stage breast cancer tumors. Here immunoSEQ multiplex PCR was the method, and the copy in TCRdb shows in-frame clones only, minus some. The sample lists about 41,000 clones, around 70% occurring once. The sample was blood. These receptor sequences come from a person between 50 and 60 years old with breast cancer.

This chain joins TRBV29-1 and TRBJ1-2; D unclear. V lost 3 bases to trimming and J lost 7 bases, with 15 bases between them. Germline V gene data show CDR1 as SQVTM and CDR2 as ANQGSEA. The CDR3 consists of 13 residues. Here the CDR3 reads CSVEGQFLSGYTF. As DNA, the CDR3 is TGCAGCGTTGAGGGCCAGTTCCTCTCTGGCTACACCTTC.

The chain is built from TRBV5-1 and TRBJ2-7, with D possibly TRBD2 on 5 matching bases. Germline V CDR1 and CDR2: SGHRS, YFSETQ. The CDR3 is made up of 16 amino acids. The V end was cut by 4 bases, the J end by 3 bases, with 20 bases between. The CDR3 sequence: CASSPSSRGKNYEQYF. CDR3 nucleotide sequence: TGCGCCAGCAGCCCGTCATCTCGGGGAAAAAACTACGAGCAGTACTTC.

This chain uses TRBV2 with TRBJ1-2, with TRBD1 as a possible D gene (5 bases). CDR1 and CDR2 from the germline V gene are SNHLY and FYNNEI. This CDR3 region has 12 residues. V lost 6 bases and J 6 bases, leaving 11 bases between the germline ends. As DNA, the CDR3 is TGTGCCAGCAGATACAGGTTCGATGGCTACACCTTC. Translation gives CASRYRFDGYTF.

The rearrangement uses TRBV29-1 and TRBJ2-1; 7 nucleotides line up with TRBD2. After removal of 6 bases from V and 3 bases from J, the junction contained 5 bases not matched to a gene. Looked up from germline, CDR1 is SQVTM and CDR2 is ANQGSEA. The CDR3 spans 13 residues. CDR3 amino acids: CSVSAGVYNEQFF. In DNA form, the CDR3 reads TGCAGCGTCTCGGCGGGAGTCTACAATGAGCAGTTCTTC.

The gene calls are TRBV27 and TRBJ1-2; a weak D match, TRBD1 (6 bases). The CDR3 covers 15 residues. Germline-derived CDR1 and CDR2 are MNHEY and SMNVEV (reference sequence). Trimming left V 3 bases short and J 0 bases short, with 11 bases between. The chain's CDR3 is CASSFRGQPNYGYTF. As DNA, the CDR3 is TGTGCCAGCAGTTTCCGGGGACAACCTAACTATGGCTACACCTTC.

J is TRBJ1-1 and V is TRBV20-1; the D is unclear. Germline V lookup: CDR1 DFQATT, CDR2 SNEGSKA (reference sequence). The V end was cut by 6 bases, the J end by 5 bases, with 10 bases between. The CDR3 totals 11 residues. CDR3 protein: CSALSRTEAFF. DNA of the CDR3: TGCAGTGCCCTGAGTCGGACTGAAGCTTTCTTT.

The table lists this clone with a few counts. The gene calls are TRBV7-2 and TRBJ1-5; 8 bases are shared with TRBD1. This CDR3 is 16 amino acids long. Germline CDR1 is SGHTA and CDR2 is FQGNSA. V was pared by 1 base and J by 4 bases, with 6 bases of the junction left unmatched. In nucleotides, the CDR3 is TGTGCCAGCAGCTTAGTAGGGCAGGGGGCGAATCAGCCCCAGCATTTT. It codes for CASSLVGQGANQPQHF. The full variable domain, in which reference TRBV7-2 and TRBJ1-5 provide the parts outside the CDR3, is GAGVSQSPSNKVTEKGKDVELRCDPISGHTALYWYRQSLGQGLEFLIYFQGNSAPDKSGLPSDRFSAERTGGSVSTLTIQRTQQEDSAVYLCASSLVGQGANQPQHFGDGTRLSIL.

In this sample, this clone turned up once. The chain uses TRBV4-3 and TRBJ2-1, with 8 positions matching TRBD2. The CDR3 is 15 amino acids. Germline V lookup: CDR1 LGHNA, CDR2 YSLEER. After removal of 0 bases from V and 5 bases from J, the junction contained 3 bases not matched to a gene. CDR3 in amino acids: CASSQDGGGNNEQFF. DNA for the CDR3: TGCGCCAGCAGCCAAGATGGCGGGGGGAACAATGAGCAGTTCTTC.

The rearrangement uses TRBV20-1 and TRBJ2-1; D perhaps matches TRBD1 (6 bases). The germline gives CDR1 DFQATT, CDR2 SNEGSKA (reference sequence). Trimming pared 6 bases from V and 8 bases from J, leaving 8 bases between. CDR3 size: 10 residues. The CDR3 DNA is TGCAGTGCGGGGGCTGATGAGCAGTTCTTC. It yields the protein CSAGADEQFF.

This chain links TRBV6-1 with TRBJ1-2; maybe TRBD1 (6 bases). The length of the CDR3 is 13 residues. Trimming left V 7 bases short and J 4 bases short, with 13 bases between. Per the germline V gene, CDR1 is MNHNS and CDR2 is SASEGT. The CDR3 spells CASKPTGTYGYTF. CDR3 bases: TGTGCCAGCAAGCCTACAGGGACCTATGGCTACACCTTC.

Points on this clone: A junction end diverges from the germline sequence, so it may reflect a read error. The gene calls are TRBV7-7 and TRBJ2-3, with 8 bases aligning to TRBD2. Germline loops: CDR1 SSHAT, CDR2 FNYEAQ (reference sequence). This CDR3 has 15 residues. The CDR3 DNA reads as TGTGCTAGCAGTTTAGCGGGGACTAGCACAGATACGCAGTATTTT. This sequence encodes CASSLAGTSTDTQYF.

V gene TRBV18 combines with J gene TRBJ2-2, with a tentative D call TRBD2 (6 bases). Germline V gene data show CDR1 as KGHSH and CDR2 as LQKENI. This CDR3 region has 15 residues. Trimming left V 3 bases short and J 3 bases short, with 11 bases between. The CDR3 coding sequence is TGTGCCAGCTCACCGCTTTCGGGGGACACCGGGGAGCTGTTTTTT. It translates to CASSPLSGDTGELFF.

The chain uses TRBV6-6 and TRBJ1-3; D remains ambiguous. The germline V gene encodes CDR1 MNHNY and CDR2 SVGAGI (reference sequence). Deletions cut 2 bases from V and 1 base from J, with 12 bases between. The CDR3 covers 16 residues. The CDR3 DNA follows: TGTGCCAGCAGTTACCCCTTCGGGAGGTCTGGAAACACCATATATTTT. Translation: CASSYPFGRSGNTIYF.

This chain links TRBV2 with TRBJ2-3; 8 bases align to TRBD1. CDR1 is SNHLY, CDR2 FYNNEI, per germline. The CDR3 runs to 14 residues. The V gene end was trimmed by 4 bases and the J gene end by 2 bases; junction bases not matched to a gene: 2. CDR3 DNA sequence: TGTGCCAGCAGTGGACAGGGGCTCACAGATACGCAGTATTTT. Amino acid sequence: CASSGQGLTDTQYF.

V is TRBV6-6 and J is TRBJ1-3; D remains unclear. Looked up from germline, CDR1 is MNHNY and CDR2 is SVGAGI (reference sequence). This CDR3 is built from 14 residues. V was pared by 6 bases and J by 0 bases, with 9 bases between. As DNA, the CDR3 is TGTGCCAGCAGCCCGGGGATCTCTGGAAACACCATATATTTT. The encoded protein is CASSPGISGNTIYF.

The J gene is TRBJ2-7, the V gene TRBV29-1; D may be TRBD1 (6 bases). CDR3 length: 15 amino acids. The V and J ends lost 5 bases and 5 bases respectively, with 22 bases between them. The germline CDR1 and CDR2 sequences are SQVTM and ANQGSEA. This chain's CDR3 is CSVRPEGQPLDEQYF. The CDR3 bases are TGCAGCGTTCGCCCCGAAGGACAGCCGCTTGACGAGCAGTACTTC.

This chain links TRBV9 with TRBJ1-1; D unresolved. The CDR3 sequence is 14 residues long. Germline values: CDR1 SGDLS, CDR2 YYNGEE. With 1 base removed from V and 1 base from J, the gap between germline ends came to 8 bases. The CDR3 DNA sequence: TGTGCCAGCAGCGTACAGTCCAGGAACACTGAAGCTTTCTTT. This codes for CASSVQSRNTEAFF.

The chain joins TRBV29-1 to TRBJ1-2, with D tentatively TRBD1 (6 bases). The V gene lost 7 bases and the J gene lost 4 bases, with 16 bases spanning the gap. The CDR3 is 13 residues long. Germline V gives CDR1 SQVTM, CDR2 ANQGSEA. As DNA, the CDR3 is TGCAGCGCTTACAGGGTGGGGAGCTATGGCTACACCTTC. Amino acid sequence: CSAYRVGSYGYTF.

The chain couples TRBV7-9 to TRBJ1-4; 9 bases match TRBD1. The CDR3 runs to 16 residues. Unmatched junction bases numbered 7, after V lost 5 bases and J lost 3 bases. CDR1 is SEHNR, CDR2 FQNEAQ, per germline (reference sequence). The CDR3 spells CASSSRDRESNEKLFF. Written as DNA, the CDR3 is TGTGCCAGCAGCAGCCGGGACAGGGAGTCTAATGAAAAACTGTTTTTT.

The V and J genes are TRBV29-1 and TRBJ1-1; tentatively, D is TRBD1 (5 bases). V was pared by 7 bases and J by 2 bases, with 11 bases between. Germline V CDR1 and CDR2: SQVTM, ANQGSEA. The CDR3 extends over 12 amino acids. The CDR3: CSAGLQNTEAFF. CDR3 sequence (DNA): TGCAGCGCGGGACTCCAAAACACTGAAGCTTTCTTT.

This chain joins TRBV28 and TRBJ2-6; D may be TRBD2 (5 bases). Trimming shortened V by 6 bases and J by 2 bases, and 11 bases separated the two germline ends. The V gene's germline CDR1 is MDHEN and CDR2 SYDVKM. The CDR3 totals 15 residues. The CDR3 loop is CASRYGGPGANVLTF. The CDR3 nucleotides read TGTGCCAGCAGATACGGAGGCCCTGGGGCCAACGTCCTGACTTTC.

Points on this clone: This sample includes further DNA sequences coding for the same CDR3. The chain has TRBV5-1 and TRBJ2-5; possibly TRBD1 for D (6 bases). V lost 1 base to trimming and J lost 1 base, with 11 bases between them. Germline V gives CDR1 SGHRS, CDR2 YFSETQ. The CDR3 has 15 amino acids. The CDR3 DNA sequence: TGCGCCAGCAGCTTGTCGGGCAGGGGCCAAGAGACCCAGTACTTC. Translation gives CASSLSGRGQETQYF. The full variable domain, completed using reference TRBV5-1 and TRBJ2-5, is KAGVTQTPRYLIKTRGQQVTLSCSPISGHRSVSWYQQTPGQGLQFLFEYFSETQRNKGNFPGRFSGRQFSNSRSEMNVSTLELGDSALYLCASSLSGRGQETQYFGPGTRLLVL.

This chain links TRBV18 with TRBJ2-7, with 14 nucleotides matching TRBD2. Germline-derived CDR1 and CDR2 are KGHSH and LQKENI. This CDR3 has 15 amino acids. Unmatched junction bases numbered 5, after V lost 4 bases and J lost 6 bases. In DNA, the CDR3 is TGTGCCAGCTCACTAGGACTAGCGGGAGGAGTCGAGCAGTACTTC. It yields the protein CASSLGLAGGVEQYF.

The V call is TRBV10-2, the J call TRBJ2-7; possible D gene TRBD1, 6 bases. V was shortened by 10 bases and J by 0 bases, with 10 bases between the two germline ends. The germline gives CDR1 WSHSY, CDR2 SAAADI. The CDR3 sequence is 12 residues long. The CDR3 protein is CATRTDSYEQYV. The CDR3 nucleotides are TGCGCCACCCGGACAGACTCCTACGAGCAGTACGTC.

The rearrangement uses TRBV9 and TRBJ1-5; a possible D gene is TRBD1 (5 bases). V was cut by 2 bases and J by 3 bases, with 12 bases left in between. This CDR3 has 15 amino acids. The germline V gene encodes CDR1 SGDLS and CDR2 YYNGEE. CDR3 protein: CASSVSGGVNQPQHF. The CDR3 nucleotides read TGTGCCAGCAGCGTTAGCGGGGGGGTCAATCAGCCCCAGCATTTT.